The 25 T cell receptor beta chains below were found in one sample sequenced in a study of metastatic and nonmetastatic thyroid tumors. Thyroid surgery was preceded by no treatment in any patient. TCRdb re-called the PCR reads with MiXCR. The repertoire consists of some 25,000 clones, with 20% to 25% occurring once and the leading ten covering roughly 13%. Sequencing was carried out using blood. These receptors all stem from a male donor with papillary thyroid cancer or a benign thyroid nodule (not recorded which). Some clones in this sample may be carry-over from other donors' samples.

The rearrangement joins TRBV20-1 to TRBJ2-2, with D perhaps matching TRBD2 (6 bases). The CDR3 extends over 13 amino acids. Germline V lookup: CDR1 DFQATT, CDR2 SNEGSKA (reference sequence). Trimming took off 8 bases at V and 8 bases at J, with 18 bases between the two ends. The CDR3 region has the DNA TGCAGTTGGCGGGACCCACAAGGGGGGGAGCTGTTTTTT. It codes for CSWRDPQGGELFF.

This clone qualifies as medium-sized. V gene TRBV12-3 or TRBV12-4 combines with J gene TRBJ1-2; D is undetermined. The V gene lost 4 bases and the J gene lost 2 bases, with 5 bases spanning the gap. The CDR3 is made up of 12 amino acids. The CDR3 sequence: CASSSQNYGYTF. The CDR3 DNA sequence: TGTGCCAGCAGTTCCCAGAACTATGGCTACACCTTC.

The chain links TRBV20-1 to TRBJ2-3; 9 nucleotides agree with TRBD2. CDR1 DFQATT and CDR2 SNEGSKA come from the germline V gene (reference sequence). The CDR3 loop spans 16 amino acids. With V trimmed by 0 bases and J by 5 bases, 9 bases remained unmatched. Written as DNA, the CDR3 is TGCAGTGCTAGAGAAGGCGGGAGGGCCTGGGGAGATACGCAGTATTTT. Translating it yields CSAREGGRAWGDTQYF.

This clone was counted many times. The chain couples TRBV10-3 to TRBJ2-1, with 7 bases fitting TRBD2. CDR1 and CDR2 (germline): ENHRY, SYGVKD. This CDR3 is 12 amino acids long. Trimming cost V 4 bases and J 11 bases; bases outside gene matches: 5. CDR3 nucleotide sequence: TGTGCCATCAGTGGGGAGGGCCTTAAGCAGTTCTTC. It yields the protein CAISGEGLKQFF.

This clone showed up many times. The chain recombines TRBV11-1 with TRBJ1-5, with 8 nucleotides matching TRBD1. CDR1 and CDR2 from the germline V gene are SGHAT and FQDESV (reference sequence). The trim removed 4 bases at V and 3 bases at J, leaving 11 bases unmatched. The CDR3 consists of 17 residues. The CDR3 spells CASSYSPGGWDNQPQHF. The CDR3 coding sequence is TGTGCCAGCAGCTACTCCCCAGGGGGCTGGGACAATCAGCCCCAGCATTTT.

This clone was observed at least ten times. The genes are TRBV5-4 and TRBJ2-1, with TRBD2 matching 8 bases. The germline gives CDR1 SGHNT, CDR2 YYREEE (reference sequence). The CDR3 runs 12 residues. With V trimmed by 4 bases and J by 10 bases, 4 bases remained unmatched. The CDR3 coding sequence is TGTGCCAGCAGCCCGACTAGCGCCGAGCAGTTCTTC. It is translated as CASSPTSAEQFF.

The sample holds a few counts of this clone. This rearrangement joins TRBV7-9 to TRBJ1-2, with 8 bases fitting TRBD1. CDR1 is SEHNR and CDR2 is FQNEAQ in the germline V gene (reference sequence). The CDR3 length is 14 residues. With V trimmed by 3 bases and J by 2 bases, 2 bases remained unmatched. The DNA of the CDR3 is TGTGCCAGCAGCTTTTGGGACAGGAACTATGGCTACACCTTC. Its translation is CASSFWDRNYGYTF.

This clone came up many times. This chain links TRBV5-1 with TRBJ1-1, with D perhaps TRBD1 (5 bases). Germline assignment: CDR1 SGHRS and CDR2 YFSETQ. The CDR3 contains 15 residues. Trimming shortened V by 2 bases and J by 0 bases, and 11 bases separated the two germline ends. The CDR3 DNA follows: TGCGCCAGCAGCTTTCAAGCAGGGATGAACACTGAAGCTTTCTTT. As protein: CASSFQAGMNTEAFF.

This clone was picked up many times. At one end the junction does not follow the germline gene, possibly because of a read error. Other DNA sequences in the sample encode the same CDR3. This rearrangement joins TRBV7-8 to TRBJ1-4; D gene uncertain. Germline CDR1 SGHVS, CDR2 FQNEAQ. The CDR3 contains 16 residues. The CDR3 coding sequence is TGTGCCAGCAGCTTACTGCGACAAGGCCCTAATGAAAAGCTGTTTTTT. This translates into CASSLLRQGPNEKLFF.

This clone was seen at least ten times. The chain combines TRBV11-2 with TRBJ2-7; D possibly corresponds to TRBD2 (5 bases). Germline loops: CDR1 SGHAT, CDR2 FQNNGV. V shed 4 bases and J shed 7 bases, with 8 bases lying between them. This CDR3 has 11 residues. CDR3 protein: CASSSGGEQYF. DNA of the CDR3: TGTGCCAGCAGCTCAGGCGGGGAGCAGTACTTC.

V usage is TRBV3-1 and J usage is TRBJ1-1; possibly TRBD1 for D (5 bases). Trimming shortened V by 1 base and J by 4 bases, and 10 bases separated the two germline ends. CDR3 length: 14 residues. Germline assignment: CDR1 LGHDT and CDR2 YNNKEL (reference sequence). CDR3 DNA sequence: TGTGCCAGCAGCCAAGGGACATCAAGCACTGAAGCTTTCTTT. The encoded protein is CASSQGTSSTEAFF.

Comments on this clone: Because it lacks the conserved phenylalanine or tryptophan at the end, this CDR3 is likely a read error. This chain uses TRBV6-2 or TRBV6-3 with TRBJ2-7; D is unresolved. The V gene lost 1 base and the J gene lost 3 bases, with 7 bases spanning the gap. The CDR3 covers 13 residues. CDR1 MNHEY and CDR2 SVGEGT come from the germline V gene. The CDR3 reads CASSYLASYEQYL. CDR3 DNA sequence: TGTGCCAGCAGTTACTTGGCTAGCTACGAGCAGTACTTA.

CDR3 in amino acids: CASSLGAAGYTF. The CDR3 region has the DNA TGCGCCAGCAGCTTGGGGGCTGCCGGCTACACCTTC. The rearrangement uses TRBV5-1 and TRBJ1-2; D unresolved. V lost 0 bases, J lost 8 bases, and 8 bases lay in between. The CDR3 runs 12 residues. Germline values: CDR1 SGHRS, CDR2 YFSETQ. The full variable domain, rest sourced from reference TRBV5-1 and TRBJ1-2, is KAGVTQTPRYLIKTRGQQVTLSCSPISGHRSVSWYQQTPGQGLQFLFEYFSETQRNKGNFPGRFSGRQFSNSRSEMNVSTLELGDSALYLCASSLGAAGYTFGSGTRLTVV.

This clone showed up just a few times. CDR3 region: CASSLGGQSGTYGYTF. CDR3 in DNA: TGTGCCAGCAGTTTAGGGGGACAGTCGGGCACCTATGGCTACACCTTC. This chain uses TRBV28 with TRBJ1-2; 7 positions match TRBD1. The germline V gene has CDR1 MDHEN and CDR2 SYDVKM. CDR3 length equals 16 residues. The junction had 10 bases not matched to a gene; V was cut back by 2 bases and J by 4 bases.

This clone was seen only a few times. The chain carries TRBV19 and TRBJ1-3; D gene uncertain. Germline lookup yields CDR1 LNHDA and CDR2 SQIVND (reference sequence). This CDR3 has 14 residues. V lost 5 bases and J 0 bases, leaving 8 bases between the germline ends. The CDR3 loop is CASSSVSSGNTIYF. The CDR3 coding sequence is TGTGCCAGTAGTTCCGTCAGCTCTGGAAACACCATATATTTT.

This clone showed up many times. V and J are TRBV28 and TRBJ1-5; perhaps TRBD1 as D (5 bases). Trimming pared 1 base from V and 0 bases from J, leaving 10 bases between. The CDR3 covers 16 residues. Germline CDR1 MDHEN, CDR2 SYDVKM. The CDR3: CASSLSDSYSNQPQHF. Written as DNA, the CDR3 is TGTGCCAGCAGTTTATCTGACAGTTATAGCAATCAGCCCCAGCATTTT.

This chain uses TRBV6-2 or TRBV6-3 with TRBJ1-6; D is ambiguous. V dropped 2 bases and J dropped 4 bases, with 9 bases sitting between them. The CDR3 is 15 amino acids. The germline CDR1 and CDR2 sequences are MNHEY and SVGEGT. The CDR3 DNA follows: TGTGCCAGCAGTTACAGTTCCGGGTATAATTCACCCCTCCACTTT. It translates to CASSYSSGYNSPLHF.

This clone appeared many times. The J gene is TRBJ1-2, the V gene TRBV11-2; 9 nucleotides align to TRBD1. J was trimmed by 6 bases and V by 4 bases; bases with no gene match: 12. CDR1 and CDR2 from the germline V gene are SGHAT and FQNNGV. The CDR3 loop spans 16 amino acids. The CDR3 DNA reads TGTGCCAGCAGCTCTACCGGACAGGGGAATTTTGATGGCTACACCTTC. Its protein product is CASSSTGQGNFDGYTF.

This clone was found a few times. This rearrangement joins TRBV12-3 or TRBV12-4 to TRBJ1-5; D is unresolved. The CDR3 is 12 residues long. CDR3 protein: CARSLENQPQHF. DNA of the CDR3: TGTGCAAGAAGTTTAGAGAATCAGCCCCAGCATTTT.

This clone was picked up many times. V usage is TRBV19 and J usage is TRBJ2-7; tentatively, D is TRBD1 (5 bases). V shed 10 bases and J shed 0 bases, with 10 bases lying between them. CDR1 is LNHDA, CDR2 SQIVND, per germline (reference sequence). The CDR3 has 12 residues. CDR3 bases: TGTGCCACCTCAACAGGCTCCTACGAGCAGTACTTC. This encodes CATSTGSYEQYF.

This clone was picked up one time. Sequence at one end of the junction differs from germline and may be a read error. V gene TRBV11-1 combines with J gene TRBJ2-6; TRBD2 matches 10 bases. The CDR3 runs 17 residues. Germline values: CDR1 SGHAT, CDR2 FQDESV (reference sequence). The CDR3 here is CASILGLAGVGANVLTF. CDR3 nucleotide sequence: TGTGCCAGCATCTTAGGGCTAGCGGGAGTTGGTGCCAACGTCCTGACTTTC.

This clone was recorded many times. This could be a read error, since a much larger clone is one nucleotide away. This sample includes further DNA sequences coding for the same CDR3. The chain links TRBV20-1 to TRBJ2-3, with D unclear. Deletions cut 6 bases from V and 5 bases from J, with 15 bases between. Germline V lookup: CDR1 DFQATT, CDR2 SNEGSKA (reference sequence). The CDR3 is 13 amino acids. The CDR3 DNA reads TGCAGTGCCCCCGTAGGTGGGCAAGATACGCAGTATTTT. Amino acids: CSAPVGGQDTQYF.

This clone was seen repeatedly, ten times or more. The rearrangement uses TRBV5-6 and TRBJ1-5; D is ambiguous. From germline, CDR1 is SGHDT and CDR2 YYEEEE. The CDR3 runs to 13 residues. V shed 2 bases and J shed 9 bases, with 12 bases lying between them. This chain's CDR3 is CASSFQEERPQHF. In DNA form, the CDR3 reads TGTGCCAGCAGCTTTCAAGAAGAACGGCCCCAGCATTTT.

This clone was recorded a few times. A read error may account for a junction end that differs from germline. The V and J genes are TRBV6-1 and TRBJ2-6; no clear D gene. This CDR3 region has 15 residues. Germline-derived CDR1 and CDR2 are MNHNS and SASEGT. Here the CDR3 reads CASSDRQSGANVQTF. The CDR3 coding sequence is TGTGCCAGCAGTGACCGGCAGTCGGGTGCCAACGTCCAGACTTTC.

This clone was picked up a small number of times. The CDR3 nucleotides read TGTGCCAGCAGTTTATCGGGCGGGGGGACCGGCGATCTGTTTTTT. Translation gives CASSLSGGGTGDLFF. V is TRBV27 and J is TRBJ2-2, with 8 nucleotides matching TRBD2. CDR3 length: 15 residues. The germline CDR1 and CDR2 sequences are MNHEY and SMNVEV (reference sequence). J lost 14 bases, V lost 0 bases, and 11 bases had no gene match.